This T cell receptor (beta chain) was recorded in a study of T cell responses to AZD1222 COVID-19 vaccine. V lost 4 bases and J lost 4; bases outside the gene matches: 9. CDR1 SGHNT and CDR2 YYREEE come from the germline V gene (reference sequence). The CDR3 extends over 15 amino acids. The table came from immunoSEQ multiplex PCR; TCRdb's copy has only in-frame clones and leaves some out. The table lists about 90,000 clones, roughly 89% of them singletons. V is TRBV5-4 and J is TRBJ2-3; 7 nucleotides align to TRBD1. The receptor was isolated from an adult in good health. This material consisted of peripheral blood, taken on day 0 of MenACWY control vaccination. Here the CDR3 DNA reads TGTGCCAGCAGCCGGGACAGCTTGAGGTCAGATACGCAGTATTTT. It specifies CASSRDSLRSDTQYF.